One and the same sample provided the 19 T cell receptor beta chains below, sequenced in a study of cytomegalovirus exposure and HLA in healthy donors. Use of 60 Vbeta and 13 Jbeta primers characterized the PCR. Profiled with immunoSEQ multiplex PCR; TCRdb holds only in-frame clones, not every one. This table holds roughly 80,000 clones, roughly four fifths found once. Sequenced input: PBMCs. The receptors stem from a male donor in good health and CMV-seropositive.

This clone has more than one count but fewer than ten. The V and J genes are TRBV5-1 and TRBJ1-1; D call uncertain. V was shortened by 0 bases and J by 4 bases, with 4 bases between the two germline ends. Germline V gene sequence: CDR1 SGHRS, CDR2 YFSETQ. The CDR3 runs to 12 residues. The CDR3 reads CASSLVGTEAFF. The CDR3, as DNA: TGCGCCAGCAGCTTGGTCGGCACTGAAGCTTTCTTT.

The V call is TRBV27, the J call TRBJ1-5, with TRBD1 as a possible D gene (6 bases). V dropped 4 bases and J dropped 7 bases, with 14 bases sitting between them. Germline CDR1 and CDR2: MNHEY and SMNVEV (reference sequence). This CDR3 spans 14 amino acids. CDR3 nucleotides: TGTGCCAGCAGTTCTCTACAGGGTGAGCAGCCCCAGCATTTT. It translates to CASSSLQGEQPQHF.

The chain employs TRBV27 and TRBJ1-1; D possibly corresponds to TRBD1 (6 bases). The germline CDR1 and CDR2 sequences are MNHEY and SMNVEV (reference sequence). The CDR3 covers 14 residues. Trimming removed 5 bases from V and 1 base from J, with 11 bases in between. CDR3 amino acids: CASSLGGANTEAFF. The DNA for the CDR3 is TGTGCCAGCAGTCTCGGGGGGGCGAACACTGAAGCTTTCTTT.

This clone was counted a single time. The chain combines TRBV2 with TRBJ2-3; TRBD2 matches 10 bases. The CDR3 totals 15 residues. V was clipped by 6 bases and J by 1 base; unmatched bases: 4. Germline assignment: CDR1 SNHLY and CDR2 FYNNEI. CDR3 protein: CASRVGLAGTDTQYF. CDR3 DNA: TGTGCCAGCAGAGTTGGACTAGCGGGCACAGATACGCAGTATTTT.

This clone has more than one count but fewer than ten. This chain connects TRBV12-5 to TRBJ2-5; 8 bases line up with TRBD1. V trimming: 6 bases; J trimming: 5 bases; junction bases outside the gene matches: 2. This CDR3 is 12 amino acids long. Germline V gene sequence: CDR1 LGHNT, CDR2 FRNRAP. The CDR3 protein is CASGQGAETQYF. The CDR3 coding sequence is TGTGCTAGTGGGCAGGGGGCGGAGACCCAGTACTTC.

The J gene is TRBJ2-2, the V gene TRBV7-9; perhaps TRBD2 as D (6 bases). The CDR3 extends over 15 amino acids. V was cut by 5 bases and J by 7 bases, with 17 bases left in between. The V gene's germline CDR1 is SEHNR and CDR2 FQNEAQ (reference sequence). The CDR3 DNA follows: TGTGCCAGCAGCCCCGCGCGGGGATTCGGCGGGGAGCTGTTTTTT. Its translation: CASSPARGFGGELFF. The full variable domain, with the rest looked up from reference TRBV7-9 and TRBJ2-2, is DTGVSQNPRHKITKRGQNVTFRCDPISEHNRLYWYRQTLGQGPEFLTYFQNEAQLEKSRLLSDRFSAERPKGSFSTLEIQRTEQGDSAMYLCASSPARGFGGELFFGEGSRLTVL.

V usage is TRBV15 and J usage is TRBJ2-3, with D possibly TRBD2 on 5 matching bases. V gave up 3 bases and J gave up 6 bases, with 16 bases separating them. Germline V gene sequence: CDR1 LNHNV, CDR2 YYDKDF (reference sequence). The CDR3 runs 15 residues. CDR3 in amino acids: CATSSGLQPSDTQYF. In nucleotides, the CDR3 is TGTGCCACCAGCAGCGGACTGCAGCCAAGCGATACGCAGTATTTT.

This clone was detected a few times. The J gene is TRBJ1-4, the V gene TRBV4-1; the match to TRBD1 covers 7 bases. The junction had 7 bases not matched to a gene; V was cut back by 4 bases and J by 2 bases. CDR1 is MGHRA and CDR2 is YSYEKL in the germline V gene. CDR3 length: 16 amino acids. CDR3 coding DNA: TGCGCCAGCAGCCCGGGCAGGGGGGAGACTAATGAAAAACTGTTTTTT. Its protein is CASSPGRGETNEKLFF.

The chain carries TRBV15 and TRBJ1-4; D might be TRBD1 (5 bases). CDR3 length: 15 residues. Trimming shortened V by 1 base and J by 8 bases, and 14 bases separated the two germline ends. The germline V gene has CDR1 LNHNV and CDR2 YYDKDF (reference sequence). The CDR3 DNA sequence: TGTGCCACCAGCAGAGCGGGGGGGAGGCAAGAAAAACTGTTTTTT. Residues: CATSRAGGRQEKLFF.

This clone occurred a few times. V gene TRBV21-1 combines with J gene TRBJ1-2. TRBV21-1 is deemed a pseudogene. The CDR3 contains 8 residues. CDR3 in amino acids: CASSMYTF. In nucleotides, the CDR3 is TGTGCCAGCAGCATGTATACCTTC.

The rearrangement links TRBV30 to TRBJ1-2; 7 bases line up with TRBD1. The J segment lost 2 bases and the V segment lost 5 bases, leaving 8 bases of the junction unmatched. The CDR3 length is 14 residues. CDR1 and CDR2 from the germline V gene are GTSNPN and SVGIG (reference sequence). DNA of the CDR3: TGTGCCTGGGGCGTGGCAGGGGGAAACTATGGCTACACCTTC. Translating gives CAWGVAGGNYGYTF.

The J gene is TRBJ1-1, the V gene TRBV11-3; 8 positions match TRBD1. The CDR3 length is 12 residues. J lost 1 base, V lost 10 bases, and 2 bases had no gene match. Germline V gene sequence: CDR1 SGHNT, CDR2 YENEEA. In DNA form, the CDR3 reads TGTGCCAACGACAGGGGGAACACTGAAGCTTTCTTT. This codes for CANDRGNTEAFF.

The chain carries TRBV5-1 and TRBJ2-6; 7 bases are shared with TRBD2. The CDR3 is made up of 15 amino acids. Germline V gives CDR1 SGHRS, CDR2 YFSETQ. The ends lost 4 bases at V and 3 bases at J; junction bases unmatched: 4. As DNA, the CDR3 is TGCGCCAGCAGCAGGGAGGGAGGTGGGGCCAACGTCCTGACTTTC. Translated, it gives CASSREGGGANVLTF.

The J gene is TRBJ1-5, the V gene TRBV10-2; TRBD1 matches 12 bases. This CDR3 is built from 14 residues. The germline gives CDR1 WSHSY, CDR2 SAAADI. Losses at the gene ends were 8 bases for V and 2 bases for J; bases not matched to a gene: 1. CDR3 protein: CASGDRGRNQPQHF. CDR3 in DNA: TGCGCCAGCGGGGACAGGGGGCGCAATCAGCCCCAGCATTTT.

The genes are TRBV10-1 and TRBJ1-1; TRBD1 matches 10 bases. V shed 6 bases and J 7 bases; nucleotides not matched to a gene: 5. The CDR3 loop spans 13 amino acids. Germline CDR1 and CDR2: WNHNN and SYGVQD (reference sequence). The CDR3 sequence is CASSRGQGVEAFF. CDR3 DNA: TGCGCCAGCAGCCGTGGACAGGGGGTTGAAGCTTTCTTT.

The V gene is TRBV13, the J gene TRBJ1-3, with D perhaps matching TRBD1 (6 bases). V was pared by 5 bases and J by 0 bases, with 11 bases between. Germline V gives CDR1 PRHDT, CDR2 FYEKMQ (reference sequence). The CDR3 is 15 amino acids. The CDR3 reads CASSNREGSGNTIYF. Here the CDR3 DNA reads TGTGCCAGCAGCAACAGGGAGGGCTCTGGAAACACCATATATTTT.

This chain connects TRBV5-5 to TRBJ1-2; TRBD1 matches at 8 bases. The V gene end was trimmed by 4 bases and the J gene end by 6 bases; junction bases not matched to a gene: 11. The CDR3 has 15 amino acids. Germline V gives CDR1 SGHKS, CDR2 YYEKEE (reference sequence). CDR3 nucleotide sequence: TGTGCCAGCAGCCCGCCCCCCCAGGGGGCGGATGGCTACACCTTC. Its protein is CASSPPPQGADGYTF.

This CDR3 reads CASSVLWSGDEQYF. CDR3 nucleotides: TGTGCCAGCAGCGTGCTATGGAGTGGCGACGAGCAGTACTTC. The V call is TRBV9, the J call TRBJ2-7; D is unclear. The germline gives CDR1 SGDLS, CDR2 YYNGEE. The CDR3 totals 14 residues. Trimming took off 2 bases at V and 5 bases at J, with 14 bases between the two ends.

The chain links TRBV7-9 to TRBJ2-7; 9 nucleotides match TRBD2. Per germline, CDR1 SEHNR and CDR2 FQNEAQ (reference sequence). With V trimmed by 7 bases and J by 1 base, 5 bases remained unmatched. CDR3 size: 14 residues. CDR3 amino acids: CASTRTSESYEQYF. The CDR3 bases are TGTGCCAGCACCCGGACTAGCGAGTCCTACGAGCAGTACTTC.